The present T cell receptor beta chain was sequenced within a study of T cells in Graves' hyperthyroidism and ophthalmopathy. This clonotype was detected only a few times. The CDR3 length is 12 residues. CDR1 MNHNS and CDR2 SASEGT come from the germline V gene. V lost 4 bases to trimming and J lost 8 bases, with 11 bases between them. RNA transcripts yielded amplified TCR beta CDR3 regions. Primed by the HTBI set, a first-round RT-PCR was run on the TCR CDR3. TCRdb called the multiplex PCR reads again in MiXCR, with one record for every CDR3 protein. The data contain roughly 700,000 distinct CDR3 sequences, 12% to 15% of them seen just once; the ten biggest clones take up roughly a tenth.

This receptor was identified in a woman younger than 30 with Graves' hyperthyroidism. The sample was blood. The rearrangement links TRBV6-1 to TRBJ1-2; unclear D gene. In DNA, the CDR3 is TGTGCCAGCAGTGTAAGCCCGATCGGCTACACCTTC. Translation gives CASSVSPIGYTF.